The source of this T cell receptor beta chain is a study of neurological immune-mediated disorders. This clonotype has a count of ten or more. V was clipped by 3 bases and J by 6 bases, with 14 bases between them. Germline CDR1 reads DFQATT; CDR2 reads SNEGSKA (reference sequence). The CDR3 has 13 residues. Each TCR transcript was tagged with a 10-nucleotide random UMI during 5'RACE. Per sequencing run, 15-18 subjects together gave over 200 million TCR-beta sequences. In TCRdb, the 5' RACE reads were re-called with MiXCR into one record per CDR3 protein. The sample shows 50,000 or so distinct CDR3 sequences, about 25% of them seen only once.

This TCR was recovered from a woman in her seventies in good health. Sequences were obtained from PBMCs. The chain carries TRBV20-1 and TRBJ1-1; no definite D call. CDR3 nucleotides: TGCAGTGCTAGTTCCGAGGTTGGAGCTGAAGCTTTCTTT. Translating gives CSASSEVGAEAFF.